This is a list of T cell receptor beta chains from one sample in a study of CD8+ T cells in alopecia areata. Produced via immunoSEQ multiplex PCR; TCRdb's table is partial and in-frame only. The table includes about 130,000 clones, 45% to 50% detected once. This sample comprised CD8+ T cells sorted from blood, obtained at week 0. The receptors come from a human donor with alopecia areata. The CDR3 runs from the conserved cysteine through the conserved F or W. The D gene is left open where the match is weak. Clone size is shown for a subset of rows, as once, few, many or a class of expanded clone.

D gene	V gene	clone size	J gene	CDR3 protein	CDR3 DNA
-	TRBV9	-	TRBJ2-1	CASSNQFF	TGTGCCAGCAGCAATCAGTTCTTC
-	TRBV11-1	-	TRBJ2-7	CASGEQSSYEQYF	TGTGCCAGCGGAGAACAGAGCTCCTACGAGCAGTACTTC
-	TRBV27	-	TRBJ1-2	CASSLSPHWGYTF	TGTGCCAGCAGTTTATCCCCTCACTGGGGCTACACCTTC
TRBD1	TRBV30	-	TRBJ1-1	CALQGRGTTPEAFF	TGTGCCTTACAGGGGAGAGGGACAACACCCGAAGCTTTCTTT
-	TRBV5-1	-	TRBJ2-3	CASREIRSTDTQYF	TGCGCCAGCAGGGAGATCAGAAGCACAGATACGCAGTATTTT
-	TRBV13	once	TRBJ1-5	CASSEGDQPQHF	TGTGCCAGCAGTGAGGGAGATCAGCCCCAGCATTTT
-	TRBV30	-	TRBJ2-3	CAWSVASTSSDTQYF	TGTGCCTGGAGTGTAGCGTCTACTAGCTCAGATACGCAGTATTTT
-	TRBV29-1	-	TRBJ1-2	CSVGAVTNYGYTF	TGCAGCGTGGGGGCAGTAACTAACTATGGCTACACCTTC
-	TRBV30	-	TRBJ2-1	CAWWTALANEQFF	TGTGCCTGGTGGACAGCTCTGGCCAATGAGCAGTTCTTC
-	TRBV25-1	few	TRBJ2-5	CASSEGYQETQYF	TGTGCCAGCAGTGAGGGCTATCAAGAGACCCAGTACTTC
-	TRBV23-1	-	TRBJ1-5	CASSQRQRPDQPQHF	TGCGCCAGCAGTCAAAGACAGCGGCCCGATCAGCCCCAGCATTTT
-	TRBV27	-	TRBJ1-5	CASSFSGELQPQHF	TGTGCCAGCAGCTTCAGTGGGGAATTACAGCCCCAGCATTTT
-	TRBV13	-	TRBJ2-7	CASSLQDRVYEQYF	TGTGCCAGCAGCTTACAGGACAGAGTTTACGAGCAGTACTTC
-	TRBV4-1	once	TRBJ1-1	CASSQVSSMNTEAFF	TGCGCCAGCAGCCAAGTTTCGAGCATGAACACTGAAGCTTTCTTT
-	TRBV29-1	-	TRBJ1-4	CSVEDPTRAGKLFF	TGCAGCGTTGAAGACCCAACGAGGGCTGGGAAACTGTTTTTT
-	TRBV4-2	-	TRBJ2-7	CASSHQPQGYEQYF	TGTGCCAGCAGCCACCAACCACAGGGCTACGAGCAGTACTTC
-	TRBV4-2	few	TRBJ2-7	CASSQDRVYYEQYF	TGTGCCAGCAGCCAAGACCGGGTCTACTACGAGCAGTACTTC
TRBD2	TRBV6-1	-	TRBJ2-7	CASSELAGGPYEQYF	TGTGCCAGCAGTGAATTGGCGGGGGGGCCCTACGAGCAGTACTTC
-	TRBV5-1	many	TRBJ2-7	CASSLALGEFAYEQYF	TGCGCCAGCAGCTTGGCCTTGGGGGAATTCGCCTACGAGCAGTACTTC
TRBD1	TRBV7-9	few	TRBJ1-6	CASSPGQPRNSPLHF	TGTGCCAGCAGCCCGGGACAGCCGAGAAATTCACCCCTCCACTTT
-	TRBV30	-	TRBJ1-1	CAWSEGGTEAFF	TGTGCCTGGAGTGAGGGGGGGACTGAAGCTTTCTTT
-	TRBV4-2	-	TRBJ1-1	CASSQELRKTEAFF	TGTGCCAGCAGCCAAGAATTGAGGAAGACTGAAGCTTTCTTT
TRBD1	TRBV30	-	TRBJ1-1	CAGTGGSGTEAFF	TGTGCCGGGACAGGGGGTAGCGGCACTGAAGCTTTCTTT
-	TRBV6-6	-	TRBJ1-1	CASSYSGGGTEAFF	TGTGCCAGCAGTTACTCGGGGGGTGGCACTGAAGCTTTCTTT
-	TRBV4-3	-	TRBJ1-3	CASSYTEGPGNTIYF	TGCGCCAGCAGTTACACTGAGGGACCTGGAAACACCATATATTTT
-	TRBV14	few	TRBJ2-5	CASSQDSIAQYF	TGTGCCAGCAGCCAAGATTCCATAGCCCAGTACTTC
-	TRBV19	-	TRBJ2-7	CASSPDSYEQYF	TGTGCCAGTAGCCCGGACAGCTACGAGCAGTACTTC
-	TRBV7-6	-	TRBJ1-2	CASSAGTIGYTF	TGTGCCAGCAGCGCCGGGACAATTGGCTACACCTTC
-	TRBV9	-	TRBJ2-5	CASSVNPRKTQYF	TGTGCCAGCAGCGTAAACCCCAGGAAGACCCAGTACTTC
-	TRBV25-1	once	TRBJ2-5	CASSEDEGQETQYF	TGTGCCAGCAGTGAGGATGAGGGCCAAGAGACCCAGTACTTC
-	TRBV9	many	TRBJ2-7	CASSPREGRYEQYF	TGTGCCAGCAGCCCTCGTGAGGGCCGTTACGAGCAGTACTTC
-	TRBV7-9	-	TRBJ2-5	CASNRRQETQYF	TGTGCCAGCAACAGGAGGCAAGAGACCCAGTACTTC
-	TRBV30	-	TRBJ2-2	CAWSRENTGELFF	TGTGCCTGGAGCAGGGAGAACACCGGGGAGCTGTTTTTT
-	TRBV6-5	-	TRBJ1-5	CASSYSRRGDQPQHF	TGTGCCAGCAGTTACTCGAGGAGGGGGGATCAGCCCCAGCATTTT
-	TRBV9	-	TRBJ2-2	CASSVEAGITGELFF	TGTGCCAGCAGCGTAGAAGCAGGGATCACCGGGGAGCTGTTTTTT
-	TRBV29-1	-	TRBJ1-2	CSVSFGSGAANYGYTF	TGCAGCGTTTCATTCGGGTCAGGGGCTGCTAACTATGGCTACACCTTC
-	TRBV29-1	-	TRBJ1-4	CSVRGGSSFAEKLFF	TGCAGCGTCCGTGGGGGATCCTCTTTCGCGGAAAAACTGTTTTTT
-	TRBV7-9	-	TRBJ2-1	CASSQRDTAWDEQFF	TGTGCCAGCAGCCAAAGGGACACCGCTTGGGATGAGCAGTTCTTC
TRBD1	TRBV6-5	-	TRBJ2-7	CASSTGTDYEQYF	TGTGCCAGCAGCACCGGGACAGACTACGAGCAGTACTTC
-	TRBV7-2	few	TRBJ2-2	CASSSQRRGTGELFF	TGTGCCAGCAGCTCCCAGCGGCGGGGTACCGGGGAGCTGTTTTTT
-	TRBV19	few	TRBJ2-1	CASSSWSTSYEQFF	TGTGCCAGTAGTTCATGGTCGACGTCTTATGAGCAGTTCTTC
-	TRBV2	-	TRBJ2-3	CASRDGLTGITDTQYF	TGTGCCAGCAGGGACGGACTAACGGGGATCACAGATACGCAGTATTTT
-	TRBV15	-	TRBJ2-1	CATQGSYNEQFF	TGTGCCACCCAGGGGTCCTACAATGAGCAGTTCTTC
TRBD1	TRBV27	-	TRBJ1-6	CASGMTGGRSPLHF	TGTGCCAGCGGGATGACAGGGGGAAGATCACCCCTCCACTTT
-	TRBV6-5	few	TRBJ2-7	CASSYGFSYEQYF	TGTGCCAGCAGTTACGGGTTTTCCTACGAGCAGTACTTC
-	TRBV30	-	TRBJ1-2	CAWMDFDYGYTF	TGTGCCTGGATGGACTTTGACTATGGCTACACCTTC
TRBD2	TRBV10-3	few	TRBJ2-3	CAISEPRLASTDTQYF	TGTGCCATCAGTGAGCCCCGACTAGCTAGCACAGATACGCAGTATTTT
-	TRBV29-1	few	TRBJ1-6	CSVEGYNSPLHF	TGCAGCGTTGAGGGGTATAATTCACCCCTCCACTTT
TRBD1	TRBV11-1	-	TRBJ1-1	CASSSGQGSDTEAFF	TGTGCCAGCAGCTCAGGACAGGGATCGGACACTGAAGCTTTCTTT
TRBD1	TRBV29-1	few	TRBJ2-6	CSVLGGQHSGANVLTF	TGCAGCGTCCTAGGGGGCCAACACTCTGGGGCCAACGTCCTGACTTTC
-	TRBV15	-	TRBJ2-1	CAVSESSYNEQFF	TGTGCCGTCAGTGAAAGCTCCTACAATGAGCAGTTCTTC